This T cell receptor (beta chain) was obtained from a study of control samples from healthy donors and cancer patients. The CDR3 is 13 amino acids. Trimming removed 2 bases at V and 3 bases at J, with 2 bases between. CDR1 and CDR2 from the germline V gene are MDHEN and SYDVKM. Only in-frame clones appear in the TCRdb table, and some are missing; sequencing was by immunoSEQ multiplex PCR. The repertoire holds hundreds of thousands of clones, with around 90% as singletons. Sequencing was performed on PBMCs. The receptor comes from a man between 35 and 55 years old with head and neck cancer. This sequence joins TRBV28 and TRBJ1-6, with D uncertain. DNA for the CDR3: TGTGCCAGCAGTTTAATCTATAATTCACCCCTCCACTTT. It yields the protein CASSLIYNSPLHF. The whole variable domain, filled in from reference TRBV28 and TRBJ1-6, reads DVKVTQSSRYLVKRTGEKVFLECVQDMDHENMFWYRQDPGLGLRLIYFSYDVKMKEKGDIPEGYSVSREKKERFSLILESASTNQTSMYLCASSLIYNSPLHFGNGTRLTVT.